A single sample is the source of the 17 T cell receptor beta chains below, sequenced in a study of blood T cell repertoires in COVID-19. TCRdb's table, derived via immunoSEQ multiplex PCR, lists solely in-frame clones and lacks some. The sample holds 130,000 or so clones; about four fifths are singletons and the top ten take 1.6%. Sequenced sample: peripheral blood. These receptors all come from a human donor in a cohort sampled during active COVID-19.

This chain links TRBV5-6 with TRBJ2-7; 11 bases align to TRBD1. The trim removed 7 bases at V and 3 bases at J, leaving 3 bases unmatched. Germline CDR1 reads SGHDT; CDR2 reads YYEEEE. The CDR3 runs to 13 residues. This CDR3 reads CASRDRGIYEQYF. The CDR3 nucleotides are TGTGCCAGCCGGGACAGGGGGATCTACGAGCAGTACTTC.

The rearrangement links TRBV6-6 to TRBJ2-1; possible D gene TRBD1, 6 bases. The CDR3 runs to 14 residues. V lost 7 bases to trimming and J lost 0 bases, with 10 bases between them. The V gene's germline CDR1 is MNHNY and CDR2 SVGAGI (reference sequence). DNA of the CDR3: TGTGCCAGCATCATGGACAGCTCCTACAATGAGCAGTTCTTC. Its translation is CASIMDSSYNEQFF.

This clone appeared once. J is TRBJ1-1 and V is TRBV30; D is possibly TRBD1 (6 bases). The V and J ends lost 5 bases and 7 bases respectively, with 17 bases between them. The CDR3 is 13 residues long. Germline V CDR1 and CDR2: GTSNPN, SVGIG (reference sequence). The CDR3 reads CAWGGTPGYEAFF. CDR3 in DNA: TGTGCCTGGGGGGGGACACCGGGATATGAAGCTTTCTTT.

V is TRBV7-8 and J is TRBJ2-7; 10 nucleotides agree with TRBD2. Germline V gene sequence: CDR1 SGHVS, CDR2 FQNEAQ. There are 15 residues in the CDR3. V shed 5 bases and J 7 bases; nucleotides not matched to a gene: 11. This CDR3 reads CASSPGGLAGEEQYF. CDR3 in DNA: TGTGCCAGCAGCCCAGGCGGCCTAGCGGGAGAGGAGCAGTACTTC.

J is TRBJ2-5 and V is TRBV3-1 (or the pseudogene TRBV3-2); tentative D call: TRBD1 (5 bases). The CDR3 length is 13 residues. The ends were cut back, 6 bases at V and 1 base at J, with 9 bases in the middle. Germline V gene data show CDR1 as LGHDT and CDR2 as YNNKEL (reference sequence). CDR3 coding DNA: TGTGCCAGCAGTCAACAGGTCCAAGAGACCCAGTACTTC. Translating it yields CASSQQVQETQYF.

This clone has just a few counts. The rearrangement links TRBV30 to TRBJ2-3; possible D gene TRBD2, 6 bases. The germline V and J ends were trimmed by 2 bases and 1 base, with 13 bases remaining between them. The CDR3 runs 15 residues. Per germline, CDR1 GTSNPN and CDR2 SVGIG (reference sequence). Written as DNA, the CDR3 is TGTGCCTGGAGTCCAGTAGCGGCCCGCACAGATACGCAGTATTTT. Amino acid sequence: CAWSPVAARTDTQYF.

Comments on this clone: This CDR3 is also generated by other DNA sequences in the sample. The chain is built from TRBV7-2 and TRBJ2-1; 10 bases line up with TRBD2. Germline values: CDR1 SGHTA, CDR2 FQGNSA. The CDR3 consists of 15 residues. The ends lost 5 bases at V and 4 bases at J; junction bases unmatched: 5. This CDR3 reads CASSLGLAAYNEQFF. The CDR3 DNA reads TGTGCCAGCAGCCTCGGACTAGCGGCGTACAATGAGCAGTTCTTC.

A word on this clone: Mismatch with germline at one junction end may stem from a read error. J is TRBJ2-1 and V is TRBV28; TRBD1 matches at 9 bases. The CDR3 sequence is 11 residues long. The germline V gene encodes CDR1 MDHEN and CDR2 SYDVKM. In DNA form, the CDR3 reads TGTGCCAGCAGTGGGGACAGGGAAGTGATCTTC. This gives the protein CASSGDREVIF.

The rearrangement uses TRBV19 and TRBJ2-1; TRBD2 is a possible D gene (6 bases). Germline V lookup: CDR1 LNHDA, CDR2 SQIVND (reference sequence). The CDR3 totals 14 residues. V lost 5 bases and J lost 9, with 17 bases in between. The chain's CDR3 is CASSQEGRSREQFF. CDR3 DNA sequence: TGTGCCAGTAGTCAGGAGGGTAGATCGCGTGAGCAGTTCTTC.

This clone was seen a single time. The chain carries TRBV3-1 (or the pseudogene TRBV3-2) and TRBJ2-1, with 9 nucleotides matching TRBD2. From germline, CDR1 is LGHDT and CDR2 YNNKEL (reference sequence). The CDR3 extends over 12 amino acids. V trimming: 9 bases; J trimming: 8 bases; junction bases outside the gene matches: 5. CDR3 nucleotides: TGTGCCAGGGCGGGAGGGATCGATGAGCAGTTCTTC. This sequence encodes CARAGGIDEQFF.

The chain is built from TRBV10-1 and TRBJ2-3; D gene unclear. The germline CDR1 and CDR2 sequences are WNHNN and SYGVQD (reference sequence). The CDR3 totals 21 residues. Trimming removed 6 bases at V and 2 bases at J, with 33 bases between. Written as DNA, the CDR3 is TGCGCCAGCAGAAAACGGTGTATAGAGGAAAGCGTTGAGTTGGACACAGATACGCAGTATTTT. Translated, it gives CASRKRCIEESVELDTDTQYF.

CDR3: CASSIMGAYNEQFF. As DNA, the CDR3 is TGTGCCAGTAGTATAATGGGGGCATACAATGAGCAGTTCTTC. The V and J genes are TRBV19 and TRBJ2-1; tentative D call: TRBD1 (6 bases). V dropped 2 bases and J dropped 4 bases, with 9 bases sitting between them. CDR1 LNHDA and CDR2 SQIVND come from the germline V gene (reference sequence). The CDR3 sequence is 14 residues long.

This chain joins TRBV7-2 and TRBJ2-3; maybe TRBD2 (6 bases). V was pared by 4 bases and J by 5 bases, with 19 bases between. The CDR3 contains 16 residues. Germline loops: CDR1 SGHTA, CDR2 FQGNSA. The CDR3 coding sequence is TGTGCCAGCAGCTGGGAGGCGGCCAACGAAGGAGATACGCAGTATTTT. Amino acid sequence: CASSWEAANEGDTQYF.

This clone was observed a single time. The rearrangement uses TRBV7-3 and TRBJ2-1, with 11 positions matching TRBD1. Germline V gene sequence: CDR1 SGHTA, CDR2 FQGTGA. The CDR3 has 15 residues. Trimming took 6 bases from V and 4 from J; bases not matched to a gene: 5. The CDR3 loop reads CASSSGTGGYNEQFF. CDR3 coding DNA: TGTGCCAGCAGTTCCGGGACAGGGGGATACAATGAGCAGTTCTTC.

This clone was observed a handful of times. J is TRBJ1-1 and V is TRBV5-3; D is uncertain. TRBV5-3 is annotated as an ORF whose role is uncertain. This CDR3 is built from 12 residues. The V gene lost 0 bases and the J gene lost 7 bases, with 7 bases spanning the gap. For the CDR3, the DNA is TGTGCCAGAAGCTTGGCGGGGAATGAAGCTTTCTTT. Its protein is CARSLAGNEAFF.

V is TRBV14 and J is TRBJ2-2; 7 positions match TRBD1. Germline loops: CDR1 SGHDN, CDR2 FVKESK. Trimming removed 0 bases from V and 5 bases from J; junction bases left unmatched: 9. The CDR3 consists of 17 residues. This CDR3 reads CASSQDWEDRVTGELFF. Written as DNA, the CDR3 is TGTGCCAGCAGCCAAGATTGGGAAGACAGGGTAACCGGGGAGCTGTTTTTT.

The chain joins TRBV7-9 to TRBJ2-5; D gene unclear. The germline V and J ends were trimmed by 3 bases and 4 bases, with 6 bases remaining between them. The CDR3 runs to 12 residues. Germline values: CDR1 SEHNR, CDR2 FQNEAQ (reference sequence). In nucleotides, the CDR3 is TGTGCCAGCAGCTTCCCCGGAGAGACCCAGTACTTC. This translates into CASSFPGETQYF.